The entry below describes one T cell receptor (beta chain). Its antigen is unidentified. Given a much more abundant clone one base away, this may be a read error. TCRdb reprocessed the PCR reads with MiXCR, giving one entry per CDR3 protein. The sample lists about 100,000 distinct CDR3 sequences; 36% were seen once. The V end lost 8 bases, the J end lost 5 bases, and 15 bases lay between the germline ends. The CDR3 is 13 residues long. Germline loops: CDR1 SNHLY, CDR2 FYNNEI. This entry comes from a study of molecular identifiers for immune sequencing clone quantification. General study findings and limits: Jurkat TCR RNA spiked in from one cell (amid some 1 million naive cells) was reportedly detectable. For effector cells, clones above 20 RNA copies held over 98% of molecules; for naive cells, under 1%.

The V and J genes are TRBV2 and TRBJ2-5; tentative D call: TRBD1 (5 bases). The material sequenced was naive CD8+ T cells from blood, with Jurkat cell RNA spiked in. Subset noted: FACS-sorted CD8+CD4-CCR7+CD45RA+ naive T cells. The source is a human donor in good health. Some libraries in this study had Jurkat cell RNA spiked in. The CDR3 region is CASCGARVETQYF. The CDR3 DNA reads TGTGCCAGCTGTGGGGCCCGGGTGGAGACCCAGTACTTC.